Below, 32 T cell receptor beta chains from the same sample are listed, as sequenced in a study of T-cell reconstitution after alpha-beta-depleted transplantation in children. Using unique molecular identifiers, the investigators prepared the TCRbeta library. TCRdb fed the PCR reads into MiXCR, producing one record per CDR3 protein. Here the sample spans a few hundred thousand distinct CDR3 sequences, around 10% being singletons. The material was PBMCs, obtained before TCRalphabeta/CD19-depleted stem cell transplant. These receptors all stem from a boy less than two years old with acute myeloid leukemia, due to receive a stem cell transplant.

In the case of this clonotype: One base away lies a much larger clone, so this may be a sequencing read error. The chain recombines TRBV28 with TRBJ1-3; TRBD1 might be the D (6 bases). Germline V gene data show CDR1 as MDHEN and CDR2 as SYDVKM. This CDR3 comprises 15 residues. Trimming stripped 6 bases from V and 5 bases from J, with 17 bases between. CDR3 coding DNA: TGTGCCAGCAGCCCGGACAGTCCTCCTAGAAACACCATATATTTT. Translated, it gives CASSPDSPPRNTIYF.

This clonotype was picked up many times. The CDR3 is CASSPWRGRPYNEQFF. The CDR3, as DNA: TGTGCCAGCAGCCCCTGGAGGGGGCGTCCCTACAATGAGCAGTTCTTC. This chain links TRBV7-2 with TRBJ2-1, with D perhaps matching TRBD1 (7 bases). The germline V and J ends were trimmed by 5 bases and 2 bases, with 16 bases remaining between them. The CDR3 has 16 residues. The germline gives CDR1 SGHTA, CDR2 FQGNSA.

This clonotype was observed many times. This sequence joins TRBV5-1 and TRBJ2-4; no clear D. The CDR3 is 17 residues long. V dropped 0 bases and J dropped 3 bases, with 16 bases sitting between them. The germline gives CDR1 SGHRS, CDR2 YFSETQ. The CDR3 reads CASSLAPAVPLKNIQYF. CDR3 sequence (DNA): TGCGCCAGCAGCTTGGCGCCGGCAGTCCCCCTCAAAAACATTCAGTACTTC. Supplemented by reference TRBV5-1 and TRBJ2-4, the full variable domain reads KAGVTQTPRYLIKTRGQQVTLSCSPISGHRSVSWYQQTPGQGLQFLFEYFSETQRNKGNFPGRFSGRQFSNSRSEMNVSTLELGDSALYLCASSLAPAVPLKNIQYFGAGTRLSVL.

This clonotype has a count of ten or more. An end of the junction does not agree with germline; a read error may underlie this. The rearrangement uses TRBV24-1 and TRBJ2-3; unclear D gene. There are 15 residues in the CDR3. The germline gives CDR1 KGHDR, CDR2 SFDVKD. CDR3 region: CATIDVPDSTDTQYF. The DNA for the CDR3 is TGTGCCACCATTGATGTCCCGGACAGCACAGATACGCAGTATTTT.

In the case of this clonotype: A read error is possible here, since a much larger clone lies one base away. DNA for the CDR3: TGCGCCAGCAGCCAAGTAACTAGCGGGAGAGAGTACAATGAGAAGTTCTTC. This sequence encodes CASSQVTSGREYNEKFF. This chain links TRBV4-3 with TRBJ2-1; TRBD2 matches at 11 bases. Germline CDR1 LGHNA, CDR2 YSLEER. The CDR3 consists of 17 residues.

The J gene is TRBJ2-5, the V gene TRBV7-3, with a tentative D call TRBD1 (7 bases). Germline loops: CDR1 SGHTA, CDR2 FQGTGA. The CDR3 totals 13 residues. Trimming shortened V by 5 bases and J by 4 bases, and 11 bases separated the two germline ends. In DNA, the CDR3 is TGTGCCAGCAGCCGGGGGACAGCAGAGACCCAGTACTTC. Translated: CASSRGTAETQYF.

The sample holds many counts of this clonotype. The chain carries TRBV6-4 and TRBJ2-1; 12 positions match TRBD2. The CDR3 covers 15 residues. Losses at the gene ends were 3 bases for V and 8 bases for J; bases not matched to a gene: 5. The V gene's germline CDR1 is MRHNA and CDR2 SNTAGT. The CDR3 DNA sequence: TGTGCCAGCAGTGATACTAGCGGGAGGCCCGATGAGCAGTTCTTC. Residues: CASSDTSGRPDEQFF.

The V call is TRBV7-2, the J call TRBJ2-5; D might be TRBD1 or TRBD2, each matching 6 bases. Trimming cost V 0 bases and J 3 bases, with 11 bases left between them. This CDR3 is built from 15 residues. CDR1 and CDR2 (germline): SGHTA, FQGNSA. The CDR3 DNA is TGTGCCAGCAGCTTAGCGCGGGACACGGAAGAGACCCAGTACTTC. Encoded protein: CASSLARDTEETQYF.

This clonotype was seen ten or more times. The rearrangement joins TRBV29-1 to TRBJ1-6; TRBD1 matches at 8 bases. The CDR3 is 11 residues long. Germline loops: CDR1 SQVTM, CDR2 ANQGSEA. V lost 7 bases, J lost 15 bases, and 8 bases stayed unmatched. CDR3 bases: TGCAGCGCCCCGGGACAGGCAAACCTCCACTTT. It specifies CSAPGQANLHF. The full variable domain, in which reference TRBV29-1 and TRBJ1-6 provide the parts outside the CDR3, is SAVISQKPSRDICQRGTSLTIQCQVDSQVTMMFWYRQQPGQSLTLIATANQGSEATYESGFVIDKFPISRPNLTFSTLTVSNMSPEDSSIYLCSAPGQANLHFGNGTRLTVT.

This clonotype was recorded at least ten times. V is TRBV29-1 and J is TRBJ2-7; no definite D call. The CDR3 extends over 12 amino acids. The V gene's germline CDR1 is SQVTM and CDR2 ANQGSEA. V shed 6 bases and J shed 3 bases, with 12 bases lying between them. CDR3 DNA: TGCAGCGTCCTTCTGGACGGCTACGAGCAGTACTTC. It translates to CSVLLDGYEQYF.

In regard to this clonotype: A read error may be the cause here, since a much bigger clone is one base away. The chain carries TRBV7-6 and TRBJ2-5; 9 bases are a match to TRBD2. With V trimmed by 11 bases and J by 3 bases, 7 bases remained unmatched. Germline V CDR1 and CDR2: SGHVS, FNYEAQ. The CDR3 runs 13 residues. The CDR3 protein is CAGKAGGEETQYF. The CDR3 DNA reads as TGTGCCGGCAAAGCGGGAGGTGAAGAGACCCAGTACTTC.

This clonotype showed up many times. V usage is TRBV6-5 and J usage is TRBJ1-3; TRBD1 agrees at 7 bases. Trimming took 3 bases from V and 4 from J; bases not matched to a gene: 3. Germline CDR1 and CDR2: MNHEY and SVGAGI. This CDR3 is 14 amino acids long. DNA of the CDR3: TGTGCCAGCAGTTATGCGACAGGGGGAAACACCATATATTTT. Amino acids: CASSYATGGNTIYF.

To note about this clonotype: A junction boundary mismatches the germline segment, possibly from a read error. The chain uses TRBV19 and TRBJ2-1; perhaps TRBD2 as D (6 bases). CDR1 is LNHDA, CDR2 SQIVND, per germline (reference sequence). The CDR3 runs to 15 residues. The CDR3 DNA reads TGTGCCAGTAGTGGACTATTTGAAAGCTCCTACAATGAGCAGTTC. Encoded protein: CASSGLFESSYNEQF.

This clonotype occurred a few times. The rearrangement joins TRBV28 to TRBJ2-5; TRBD2 matches at 9 bases. The CDR3 has 17 amino acids. The V gene end was trimmed by 1 base and the J gene end by 2 bases; junction bases not matched to a gene: 8. Germline V gene lookup returns CDR1 MDHEN and CDR2 SYDVKM. CDR3 region: CASSLFPTSGPQETQYF. As DNA, the CDR3 is TGTGCCAGCAGTTTATTCCCGACTAGCGGTCCACAAGAGACCCAGTACTTC.

This clonotype was observed at least ten times. This rearrangement joins TRBV5-1 to TRBJ2-3; 10 positions agree with TRBD2. Germline trimming cut 4 bases from V and 0 bases from J; bases unmatched to any gene: 5. The length of the CDR3 is 16 residues. Germline V gives CDR1 SGHRS, CDR2 YFSETQ. CDR3 sequence (DNA): TGCGCCAGCAGCATAGGACTAGCGGTGAGCACAGATACGCAGTATTTT. As protein: CASSIGLAVSTDTQYF.

The chain has TRBV5-1 and TRBJ2-3; 10 bases line up with TRBD1. V was pared by 3 bases and J by 0 bases, with 4 bases of the junction left unmatched. The CDR3 loop spans 16 amino acids. Germline lookup yields CDR1 SGHRS and CDR2 YFSETQ. The CDR3 loop is CASSSGQGPSTDTQYF. DNA for the CDR3: TGCGCCAGCAGCTCGGGACAGGGGCCTAGCACAGATACGCAGTATTTT.

Many counts were recorded for this clonotype. The chain links TRBV7-9 to TRBJ1-3, with a weak D call TRBD1 (5 bases). This CDR3 has 16 residues. Germline CDR1 reads SEHNR; CDR2 reads FQNEAQ (reference sequence). Trimming took off 3 bases at V and 0 bases at J, with 12 bases between the two ends. The CDR3 sequence: CASSLGWGISGNTIYF. The CDR3, as DNA: TGTGCCAGCAGCTTGGGTTGGGGCATCTCTGGAAACACCATATATTTT.

This clonotype was seen repeatedly, ten times or more. The CDR3 nucleotides read TGCAGCGTTGCCGGGACAGTGAACACTGAAGCTTTCTTT. Its translation is CSVAGTVNTEAFF. V gene TRBV29-1 combines with J gene TRBJ1-1; TRBD1 matches 7 bases. V shed 4 bases, J shed 0 bases, and the junction held 2 bases outside the gene matches. The CDR3 consists of 13 residues. Germline V gives CDR1 SQVTM, CDR2 ANQGSEA.

This chain connects TRBV4-1 to TRBJ2-3, with D hard to call. The CDR3 runs 17 residues. V lost 4 bases, J lost 2 bases, and 19 bases lay in between. CDR1 MGHRA and CDR2 YSYEKL come from the germline V gene. The CDR3 region is CASSPGVLDGDTDTQYF. DNA for the CDR3: TGCGCCAGCAGCCCTGGGGTGTTGGACGGCGACACAGATACGCAGTATTTT.

V usage is TRBV18 and J usage is TRBJ2-1, with TRBD2 as a possible D gene (6 bases). The CDR3 consists of 16 residues. V shed 2 bases and J shed 2 bases, with 13 bases lying between them. Germline V gene lookup returns CDR1 KGHSH and CDR2 LQKENI. The CDR3 spells CASSPKGWGAYNEQFF. The CDR3 bases are TGTGCCAGCTCACCAAAAGGGTGGGGGGCCTACAATGAGCAGTTCTTC.

This clonotype showed up many times. V gene TRBV12-3 or TRBV12-4 combines with J gene TRBJ2-3; 16 bases are shared with TRBD2. The CDR3 covers 16 residues. The J segment lost 4 bases and the V segment lost 3 bases, leaving 1 base of the junction unmatched. CDR3: CASSFGTSGRADTQYF. DNA of the CDR3: TGTGCCAGCAGTTTCGGGACTAGCGGGAGGGCAGATACGCAGTATTTT.

This sequence joins TRBV3-1 and TRBJ2-3; no clear D gene. This CDR3 region has 14 residues. V dropped 0 bases and J dropped 6 bases, with 10 bases sitting between them. The germline CDR1 and CDR2 sequences are LGHDT and YNNKEL (reference sequence). Here the CDR3 DNA reads TGTGCCAGCAGCCAAGATGTCAGGTCGGATACGCAGTATTTT. Translation gives CASSQDVRSDTQYF.

The sample holds many counts of this clonotype. The rearrangement joins TRBV20-1 to TRBJ2-7; 10 bases match TRBD1. This CDR3 region has 13 residues. The germline CDR1 and CDR2 sequences are DFQATT and SNEGSKA (reference sequence). Trimming cost V 5 bases and J 5 bases; bases outside gene matches: 6. CDR3 sequence (DNA): TGCAGTGCTGCATCCGGGACAGGGGACGAGCAGTACTTC. It yields the protein CSAASGTGDEQYF.

Many counts were recorded for this clonotype. V is TRBV2 and J is TRBJ2-1; D unclear. The V gene lost 1 base and the J gene lost 5 bases, with 6 bases spanning the gap. The CDR3 runs to 13 residues. From germline, CDR1 is SNHLY and CDR2 FYNNEI. CDR3 sequence: CASSEGTNNEQFF. As DNA, the CDR3 is TGTGCCAGCAGTGAAGGGACCAACAATGAGCAGTTCTTC. Full variable domain (rest looked up from reference TRBV2 and TRBJ2-1): EPEVTQTPSHQVTQMGQEVILRCVPISNHLYFYWYRQILGQKVEFLVSFYNNEISEKSEIFDDQFSVERPDGSNFTLKIRSTKLEDSAMYFCASSEGTNNEQFFGPGTRLTVL.

The sample holds many counts of this clonotype. This chain uses TRBV2 with TRBJ2-1, with 10 positions matching TRBD2. The J segment lost 5 bases and the V segment lost 6 bases, leaving 7 bases of the junction unmatched. Germline V gives CDR1 SNHLY, CDR2 FYNNEI. The CDR3 loop spans 15 amino acids. In DNA form, the CDR3 reads TGTGCCAGCAGAGTAGCGGGGGGTCGGCACAATGAGCAGTTCTTC. It is translated as CASRVAGGRHNEQFF.

The table lists this clonotype with many counts. This chain links TRBV7-2 with TRBJ2-7; D unclear. V shed 4 bases and J shed 2 bases, with 6 bases lying between them. CDR1 is SGHTA, CDR2 FQGNSA, per germline. The CDR3 is 12 amino acids. CDR3 sequence (DNA): TGTGCCAGCAGCTACTTGACCTACGAGCAGTACTTC. It translates to CASSYLTYEQYF. Full variable domain (missing parts from reference TRBV7-2 and TRBJ2-7): GAGVSQSPSNKVTEKGKDVELRCDPISGHTALYWYRQSLGQGLEFLIYFQGNSAPDKSGLPSDRFSAERTGGSVSTLTIQRTQQEDSAVYLCASSYLTYEQYFGPGTRLTVT.

This clonotype was seen only a few times. The V gene is TRBV12-3 or TRBV12-4, the J gene TRBJ2-7, with 10 bases identical to TRBD1. The CDR3 runs 13 residues. V trimming: 5 bases; J trimming: 8 bases; junction bases outside the gene matches: 6. This CDR3 is CASSRTGGGKQYF. As DNA, the CDR3 is TGTGCCAGCAGTCGGACAGGGGGAGGTAAGCAGTACTTC.

This clonotype was observed many times. The V call is TRBV7-8, the J call TRBJ2-2; D call uncertain. This CDR3 has 15 amino acids. CDR1 and CDR2 (germline): SGHVS, FQNEAQ. V was shortened by 4 bases and J by 4 bases, with 13 bases between the two germline ends. The CDR3: CASSSRAGVTGELFF. The CDR3 coding sequence is TGTGCCAGCAGCTCACGGGCCGGCGTCACCGGGGAGCTGTTTTTT. Complete variable domain (other parts from reference TRBV7-8 and TRBJ2-2): GAGVSQSPRYKVAKRGQDVALRCDPISGHVSLFWYQQALGQGPEFLTYFQNEAQLDKSGLPSDRFFAERPEGSVSTLKIQRTQQEDSAVYLCASSSRAGVTGELFFGEGSRLTVL.

This clonotype was detected many times. The V and J genes are TRBV6-5 and TRBJ2-2; TRBD2 matches at 12 bases. The CDR3 runs 14 residues. Germline assignment: CDR1 MNHEY and CDR2 SVGAGI. The V and J ends lost 5 bases and 6 bases, in that order; junction bases with no gene match: 1. CDR3 protein: CASSRLAGAGELFF. For the CDR3, the DNA is TGTGCCAGCAGTCGACTAGCGGGGGCCGGGGAGCTGTTTTTT.

This clonotype was seen repeatedly, ten times or more. J is TRBJ1-1 and V is TRBV12-3 or TRBV12-4; D is ambiguous. The CDR3 extends over 14 amino acids. V was cut by 2 bases and J by 1 base, with 8 bases left in between. CDR3 DNA sequence: TGTGCCAGCAGTTTATTCGGTCCGAACACTGAAGCTTTCTTT. This translates into CASSLFGPNTEAFF.

The CDR3 protein is CASSYGFSGGPALYEQYF. The CDR3 DNA follows: TGTGCCAGCAGTTATGGTTTTAGCGGGGGGCCCGCTCTGTACGAGCAGTACTTC. This chain joins TRBV28 and TRBJ2-7; 10 nucleotides align to TRBD2. CDR1 and CDR2 from the germline V gene are MDHEN and SYDVKM. The J segment lost 4 bases and the V segment lost 4 bases, leaving 16 bases of the junction unmatched. The CDR3 loop spans 18 amino acids.

V usage is TRBV7-8 and J usage is TRBJ2-1; 8 positions match TRBD1. The V segment lost 5 bases and the J segment 8 bases; nucleotides outside the gene matches: 5. The CDR3 totals 13 residues. Germline V gene data show CDR1 as SGHVS and CDR2 as FQNEAQ. Written as DNA, the CDR3 is TGTGCCAGCAGCAAAAACAGGGGGGATGAGCAGTTCTTC. It yields the protein CASSKNRGDEQFF.